This TCR beta chain was documented in a study of blood T cell repertoires in COVID-19. The assay was immunoSEQ multiplex PCR, and TCRdb's table has in-frame clones only and misses some. The profile covers some 42,000 clones, with around 87% appearing a single time and around 8.5% taken by the ten largest. The trim removed 0 bases at V and 4 bases at J, leaving 2 bases unmatched. The CDR3 is 15 amino acids. Germline V gene lookup returns CDR1 SGHRS and CDR2 YFSETQ. This TCR came from a young man with active or convalescent COVID-19. The source material was peripheral blood. The chain links TRBV5-1 to TRBJ1-1; 11 bases match TRBD1. The CDR3 DNA follows: TGCGCCAGCAGCTTGGCCGGGACAGGGGGCACTGAAGCTTTCTTT. Translated: CASSLAGTGGTEAFF.